This TCR beta chain comes out of a study of post-analysis software for immune sequencing data. This clonotype has a count of ten or more. Its antigen is not known. CDR3 length: 14 amino acids. Trimming stripped 0 bases from V and 2 bases from J, with 8 bases between. Germline loops: CDR1 LNHNV, CDR2 YYDKDF (reference sequence). Unique molecular identifiers tagged the TCR beta cDNA libraries. TCRdb processed the PCR reads anew with MiXCR; each CDR3 protein has one entry. The table lists about 500,000 distinct CDR3 sequences, 45% of them singletons. Study-wide findings and caveats: TRBV5-6, TRBV5-1 and TRBV20-1 belonged to a set of about 5 TRBV segments that were more frequent in patients than controls.

The sequencing sample was made of blood. This sequence was found in a girl under 18 with multiple sclerosis. The chain couples TRBV15 to TRBJ2-7; D is perhaps TRBD1 (6 bases). The CDR3 sequence: CATSRDRTAYEQYF. CDR3 coding DNA: TGTGCCACCAGCAGAGATCGGACAGCCTACGAGCAGTACTTC.